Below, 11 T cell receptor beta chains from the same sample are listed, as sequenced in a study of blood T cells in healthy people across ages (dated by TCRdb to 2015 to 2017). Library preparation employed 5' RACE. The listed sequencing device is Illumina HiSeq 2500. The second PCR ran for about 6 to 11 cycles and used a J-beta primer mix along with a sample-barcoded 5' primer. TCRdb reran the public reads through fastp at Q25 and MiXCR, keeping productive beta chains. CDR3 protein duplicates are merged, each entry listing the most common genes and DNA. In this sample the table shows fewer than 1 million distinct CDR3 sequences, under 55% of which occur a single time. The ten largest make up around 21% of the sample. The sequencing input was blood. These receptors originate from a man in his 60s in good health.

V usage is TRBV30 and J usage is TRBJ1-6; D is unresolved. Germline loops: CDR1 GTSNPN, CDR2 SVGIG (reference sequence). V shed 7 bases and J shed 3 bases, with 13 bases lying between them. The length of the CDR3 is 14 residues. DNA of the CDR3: TGTGCCTATAAGATCTTCCTCTATAATTCACCCCTCCACTTT. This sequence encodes CAYKIFLYNSPLHF.

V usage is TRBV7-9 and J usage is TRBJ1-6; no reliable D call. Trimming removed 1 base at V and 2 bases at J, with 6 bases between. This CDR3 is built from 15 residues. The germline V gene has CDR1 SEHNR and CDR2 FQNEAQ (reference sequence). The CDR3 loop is CASSLERTYNSPLHF. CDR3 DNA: TGTGCCAGCAGCTTAGAGAGAACCTATAATTCACCCCTCCACTTT.

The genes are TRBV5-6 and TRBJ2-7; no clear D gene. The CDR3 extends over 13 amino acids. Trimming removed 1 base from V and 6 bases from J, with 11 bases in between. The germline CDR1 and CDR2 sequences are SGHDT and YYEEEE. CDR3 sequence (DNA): TGTGCCAGCAGCTTGACGATTGAGCGCGAGCAGTACTTC. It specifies CASSLTIEREQYF.

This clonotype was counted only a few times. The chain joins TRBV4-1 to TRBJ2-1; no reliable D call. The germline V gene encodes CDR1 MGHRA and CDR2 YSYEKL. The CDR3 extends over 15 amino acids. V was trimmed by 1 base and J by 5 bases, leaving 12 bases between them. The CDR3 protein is CASSQGPAGDNEQFF. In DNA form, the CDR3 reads TGCGCCAGCAGCCAAGGCCCTGCCGGCGACAATGAGCAGTTCTTC.

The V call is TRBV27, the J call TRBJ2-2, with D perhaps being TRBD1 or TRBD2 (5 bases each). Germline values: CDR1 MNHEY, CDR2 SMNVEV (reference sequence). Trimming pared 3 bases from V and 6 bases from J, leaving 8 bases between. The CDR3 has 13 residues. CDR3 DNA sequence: TGTGCCAGCAGTTTGGGGGTAGCCGGGGAGCTGTTTTTT. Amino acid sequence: CASSLGVAGELFF.

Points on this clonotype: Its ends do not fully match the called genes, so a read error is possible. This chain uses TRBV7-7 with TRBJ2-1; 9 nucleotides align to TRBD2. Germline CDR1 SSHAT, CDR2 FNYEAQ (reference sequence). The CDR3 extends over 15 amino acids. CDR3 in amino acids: CASSVAGAWGGEQFF. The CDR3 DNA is TGTGCTAGCAGCGTAGCGGGGGCCTGGGGCGGTGAGCAGTTCTTC.

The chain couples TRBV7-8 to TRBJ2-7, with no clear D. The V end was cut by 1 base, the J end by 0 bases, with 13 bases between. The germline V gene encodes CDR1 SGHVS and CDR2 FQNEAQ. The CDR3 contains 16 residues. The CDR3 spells CASSLEVVTASYEQYF. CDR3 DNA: TGTGCCAGCAGCTTAGAGGTCGTGACGGCCTCCTACGAGCAGTACTTC.

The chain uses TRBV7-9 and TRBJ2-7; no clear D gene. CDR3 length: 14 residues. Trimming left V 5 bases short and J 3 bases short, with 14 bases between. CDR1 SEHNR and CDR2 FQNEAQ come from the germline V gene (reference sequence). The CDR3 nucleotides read TGTGCCAGCAGCCCTGGTGATCTTTACTACGAGCAGTACTTC. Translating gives CASSPGDLYYEQYF.

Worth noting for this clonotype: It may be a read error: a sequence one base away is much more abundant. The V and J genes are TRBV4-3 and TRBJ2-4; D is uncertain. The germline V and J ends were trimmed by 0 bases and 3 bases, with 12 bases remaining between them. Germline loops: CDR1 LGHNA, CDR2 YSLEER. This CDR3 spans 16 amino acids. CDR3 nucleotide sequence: TGCGCCAGCAGCCAAGATCTTGGTTTAGTCAAAAACATTCAGTACTTC. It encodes CASSQDLGLVKNIQYF.

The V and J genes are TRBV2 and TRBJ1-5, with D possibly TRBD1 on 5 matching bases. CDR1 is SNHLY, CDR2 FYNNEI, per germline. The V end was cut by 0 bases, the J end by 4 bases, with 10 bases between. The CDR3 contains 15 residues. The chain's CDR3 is CASSEAPGPNQPQHF. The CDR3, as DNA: TGTGCCAGCAGTGAAGCGCCGGGACCAAATCAGCCCCAGCATTTT.

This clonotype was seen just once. The CDR3 DNA follows: TGTGCCAGCAGCGTAGGGACTAGCGGGAACAACAATGAGCAGTACTTC. This encodes CASSVGTSGNNNEQYF. The chain couples TRBV9 to TRBJ2-5, with 12 bases lining up with TRBD2. The CDR3 has 16 amino acids. Looked up from germline, CDR1 is SGDLS and CDR2 is YYNGEE. With 0 bases clipped from V and 11 bases from J, the junction kept 11 bases outside the gene matches.